A selection of T cell receptor beta chains follows, all from one sample in a study of CD8+ T cells in alopecia areata. The data were produced by immunoSEQ multiplex PCR, yet TCRdb's version contains in-frame clones alone and is incomplete. This table has fewer than 150,000 clones, roughly 82% appearing once. This specimen consisted of CD8+ T cells sorted from blood, obtained at week 4, from a patient treated with tofacitinib. These receptors all come from a human donor with alopecia areata. CDR3s include the opening cysteine and the closing phenylalanine or tryptophan. Fields, in order: J gene, V gene, clone size, D gene, CDR3 DNA, CDR3 protein. D genes are given only for firm matches. Size tells how often a clone was seen (once, few, many) or the class of an expanded clone, and some rows leave it out.

>TRBJ2-7|TRBV7-9|-|-
TGTGCCAGCAGCTTAGAATACGAGCAGTACTTC
CASSLEYEQYF
>TRBJ2-2|TRBV27|-|-
TGTGCCAGCAGTTGGGGTTTGAACACCGGGGAGCTGTTTTTT
CASSWGLNTGELFF
>TRBJ2-2|TRBV6-6|-|-
TGTGCCAGCAGCCACGGCAGGGCCGGGGAGCTGTTTTTT
CASSHGRAGELFF
>TRBJ1-4|TRBV30|-|-
TGTGCCTGGATTGGGATCGGAGGAAAACTGTTTTTT
CAWIGIGGKLFF
>TRBJ2-2|TRBV29-1|-|TRBD1
TGCAGCGTGCGACAGGGGGCTATAGTCGGGGAGCTGTTTTTT
CSVRQGAIVGELFF
>TRBJ2-7|TRBV2|-|TRBD1
TGTGCCAGCAGTGACGGCAGGGGGCATGGGTACGAGCAGTACTTC
CASSDGRGHGYEQYF
>TRBJ1-2|TRBV5-1|-|-
TGCGCCAGCAGCTTGGAAGGGGGGCGAGACTATGGCTACACCTTC
CASSLEGGRDYGYTF
>TRBJ2-7|TRBV6-6|-|-
TGTGCCAGCAGTACTGGGGGCGAGCAGTACTTC
CASSTGGEQYF
>TRBJ2-1|TRBV5-4|-|-
TGTGCCAGCAGCTTGGTCAACAATGAGCAGTTCTTC
CASSLVNNEQFF
>TRBJ2-3|TRBV5-5|-|TRBD2
TGTGCCAGCAGCTTTTCCCCTAGCGGGGGTGTAGATACGCAGTATTTT
CASSFSPSGGVDTQYF
>TRBJ2-1|TRBV2|-|-
TGTGCCAGCAGGACCGACCGGAGCTCCTACAATGAGCAGTTCTTC
CASRTDRSSYNEQFF
>TRBJ2-7|TRBV7-8|-|-
TGTGCCAGCAGCTTAGCTTGGGGACATCCCTACGAGCAGTACTTC
CASSLAWGHPYEQYF
>TRBJ2-1|TRBV7-2|-|-
TGTGCCAGCAGTCCAGCCGGGGTCGCGCAGTTCTTC
CASSPAGVAQFF
>TRBJ1-1|TRBV6-5|once|TRBD1
TGTGCCAGCAGTTACAGGGGACAGACTGAAGCTTTCTTT
CASSYRGQTEAFF
>TRBJ1-2|TRBV6-6|-|-
TGTGCCAGCAGTTACGACATGCCTGGCTACACCTTC
CASSYDMPGYTF
>TRBJ1-1|TRBV29-1|once|-
TGCAGCGTCCCTTGGGCTTTCTTT
CSVPWAFF
>TRBJ2-2|TRBV7-6|once|-
TGTGCCAGCAGCGCTGGGGGCGGGGAGCTGTTTTTT
CASSAGGGELFF
>TRBJ2-1|TRBV7-9|-|-
TGTGCCAGCAGCCCCCGAGGGGCAGGGTATACTTCTAATGAGCAGTTCTTC
CASSPRGAGYTSNEQFF
>TRBJ2-5|TRBV9|-|TRBD2
TGTGCCAGCAGCGACGGGACTAGCGAAGAGACCCAGTACTTC
CASSDGTSEETQYF
>TRBJ2-3|TRBV5-1|once|-
TGCGCCAGCAGCCCGTGGACAGCCAGCACAGATACGCAGTATTTT
CASSPWTASTDTQYF
>TRBJ2-3|TRBV7-9|-|TRBD2
TGTGCCAGCAGCCTAGCGGCTGACACAGATACGCAGTATTTT
CASSLAADTDTQYF
>TRBJ2-7|TRBV15|-|-
TGTGCCACCAGCTCCTTAGTGGGTTACGAGCAGTACTTC
CATSSLVGYEQYF
>TRBJ2-2|TRBV4-3|once|TRBD1
TGCGCCAGCAGCCTAAGACAGGGGGCCGGGGAGCTGTTTTTT
CASSLRQGAGELFF
>TRBJ2-1|TRBV2|-|-
TGTGCCAGCAGTGTAGGGAGCAACAATGAGCAGTTCTTC
CASSVGSNNEQFF
>TRBJ2-7|TRBV18|-|-
TGTGCCAGCTCACCACCTACCACCTACGAGCAGTACTTC
CASSPPTTYEQYF
>TRBJ2-5|TRBV7-9|-|-
TGTGCCAGCGGACCAACCCAGTACTTC
CASGPTQYF
>TRBJ2-1|TRBV19|-|-
TGTGCCACCGGACAGTACAATGAGCAGTTCTTC
CATGQYNEQFF
>TRBJ2-3|TRBV5-5|once|-
TGTGCCAGCAGCTTTAGGGCGAGGGGAACAGATACGCAGTATTTT
CASSFRARGTDTQYF
>TRBJ2-3|TRBV4-1|-|TRBD2
TGCGCCAGCAGCCAACTAGGGACTAGCGGGGGAAATACGCAGTATTTT
CASSQLGTSGGNTQYF
>TRBJ1-3|TRBV5-6|-|-
TGTGCCAACACGGGACACCGCTCTGGAAACACCATATATTTT
CANTGHRSGNTIYF
>TRBJ2-7|TRBV27|-|TRBD2
TGTGCCAGCAGTTTATCAGGGACTAGCGGGGGTTACGAGCAGTACTTC
CASSLSGTSGGYEQYF
>TRBJ2-1|TRBV6-5|-|TRBD2
TGTGCCAGCAGCCCAAGCGGGGGGTTGTACAATGAGCAGTTCTTC
CASSPSGGLYNEQFF
>TRBJ1-1|TRBV7-2|-|TRBD1
TGTGCCAGCAGCTCCCAACCCCTCGGGACAGGGGGCGCGATAGATGCTTTCTTT
CASSSQPLGTGGAIDAFF
>TRBJ2-1|TRBV4-1|-|-
TGCGCCAGCAGCCAAAGCTCCTACAATGAGCAGTTCTTC
CASSQSSYNEQFF
>TRBJ1-3|TRBV6-5|-|-
TGTGCCAGCAGTTTGGCGGCCTCTGGAAACACCATATATTTT
CASSLAASGNTIYF
>TRBJ2-3|TRBV2|once|-
TGTGCCAGCGGCCGATCTAGCATTAGGCGCACAGATACGCAGTATTTT
CASGRSSIRRTDTQYF
>TRBJ2-5|TRBV1|-|-
TGCACCAGCAGCCTACAACCCGGGACAGGGGCCCGTCAAGAGACCCAGTACTTC
CTSSLQPGTGARQETQYF
>TRBJ1-5|TRBV7-9|few|-
TGTGCCGAACCCTCTACAGGGTACACAGGTCAGCCCCAGCATTTT
CAEPSTGYTGQPQHF